This T cell receptor beta chain appears in the sequencing data of a study of cytomegalovirus exposure and HLA in healthy donors. Researchers ran the PCR with 60 Vbeta and 13 Jbeta primers. TCRdb keeps only in-frame clones here, not all; method: immunoSEQ multiplex PCR. The sample contains 100,000 to 150,000 clones, about 77% of which appear only once. The source is a woman aged 40 to 50 in good health and CMV-seronegative. Sequencing input: PBMCs.

CDR3 protein: CASSAWDRVNGYTF. CDR3 sequence (DNA): TGTGCCAGCAGTGCTTGGGACAGGGTAAACGGCTACACCTTC. The V call is TRBV2, the J call TRBJ1-2; 9 bases are a match to TRBD1. Trimming took 4 bases from V and 8 from J; bases not matched to a gene: 8. The CDR3 sequence is 14 residues long. Germline V lookup: CDR1 SNHLY, CDR2 FYNNEI. The full variable domain, completed using reference TRBV2 and TRBJ1-2, is EPEVTQTPSHQVTQMGQEVILRCVPISNHLYFYWYRQILGQKVEFLVSFYNNEISEKSEIFDDQFSVERPDGSNFTLKIRSTKLEDSAMYFCASSAWDRVNGYTFGSGTRLTVV.